This TCR beta chain comes out of a study of blood T cell repertoires in COVID-19. About the study: COVID-19 samples collected from the United States, Italy and Spain covered acute and convalescent phases.

Profiling relied on immunoSEQ multiplex PCR, and the TCRdb table lists in-frame clones only, not all of them. The sample has roughly 120,000 clones; about 92% are singletons. This CDR3 is 14 amino acids long. Germline assignment: CDR1 MRHNA and CDR2 SNTAGT. The germline V and J ends were trimmed by 6 bases and 6 bases, with 15 bases remaining between them. The origin of this receptor is a man aged 55 to 70 with COVID-19, enrolled during active disease. The chain links TRBV6-4 to TRBJ1-5; D ambiguous. What was sequenced was peripheral blood. The CDR3 nucleotides are TGTGCCAGCAGCGCCGTCCCCGGAGGTCAGCCCCAGCATTTT. It codes for CASSAVPGGQPQHF.